This entry describes one T cell receptor (beta chain). What antigen it recognizes has not been identified. No base quality values were provided; no much bigger clone lies one nucleotide off. In total, 666 healthy bone marrow donors made up the cohort. Cohort members were all nominally healthy when sampled, although unrecorded immune exposures were likely present. The donor tested CMV seronegative, placing the donor among the 300 to 450 seronegative members of the cohort. A peripheral blood sample was provided by each donor, and peripheral blood mononuclear cells were used for TCR beta sequencing. Genomic DNA extraction from the blood cell samples was performed with the Qiagen DNeasy Blood Extraction Kit. The method behind the library was the immunoSEQ multiplex PCR assay. A mixture of 60 forward primers for TCR Vbeta segments and 13 reverse primers for TCR Jbeta segments was used in the multiplex PCR. A multiplex PCR assay on genomic DNA amplified the CDR3 region of rearranged TCR beta genes. On the Illumina HiSeq System, the amplified TCR beta libraries were sequenced as 87-base-pair reads. As for the authors' bioinformatics: A later analysis tallied around 80 million unique TCR beta chains across the 660 or so repertoires, and some 10 million of those chains were shared by two or more donors. Raw reads were error-corrected and collapsed into unique sequences by a nearest-neighbor algorithm in which closely related sequences were merged to remove PCR and sequencing errors. V, D and J gene segments were assigned by aligning CDR3 sequences to IMGT reference sequences. Each retained sequence needed at least a six-nucleotide match to both a V gene segment and a J gene segment. Rearrangements were called productive when the CDR3 lacked stop codons and stayed in frame with V and J; all others were non-productive. CDR3 was defined according to IMGT convention as the region running from the second conserved V-encoded cysteine to the conserved J-encoded phenylalanine. Sequences without an unambiguous match to a single V gene segment were excluded from the earlier analysis of about 600 of the donors. An earlier analysis of several hundred of the donors classified V segments as functional when productive rearrangements were above 56.7% and as segregating when the standard deviation between donors was above 5%. A statistical classification framework was built to diagnose cytomegalovirus status from the catalog of TCR beta chain sequences. V and J gene assignment, in a later analysis, came from comparing TCR nucleotide sequences with IMGT/GENE-DB human TR gene sequences. In a later analysis, CDR3 sequences and most-parsimonious VDJ recombination scenarios were assigned using the TCRdist pipeline. In a later analysis, each TCR beta chain was defined by its CDR3 amino acid sequence together with its V-gene family, and reads lacking a unique V-gene family were excluded. A later analysis removed roughly 590 highly shared, low-generation-probability nucleotide sequences to deal with suspected cross-contamination and a sequencing artifact. In a later analysis, a clonal expansion index was calculated for each public chain from normalized within-repertoire ranks of inferred template counts. Generation probabilities in a later analysis came from a VDJ recombination model fitted to out-of-frame rearrangements, and those results were checked against IGoR. Hypergeometric tests were used in a later analysis to score TCR-TCR, TCR-HLA and TCR-CMV co-occurrence, with a repertoire-size bias correction applied to the TCR pairs. To estimate false discovery rates, a later analysis permuted the HLA or CMV assignments 20 times. In a later analysis, co-occurring TCRs were grouped with DBSCAN, and TCRdist sequence similarity was added when clustering was performed within HLA-allele-positive subsets. Co-occurrence clustering excluded repertoires with fewer than 30,000 or more than 120,000 public chains, plus five with anomalous nucleotide sharing. TCRdb carries this immuneACCESS record with in-frame sequences only. Its versions omit some clonotypes, under half of them owing to an unresolved V gene in the studies checked, with the rest unexplained. From that table come the V and J calls and clone size; the DNA was used to work out D and trimming. The sample has under 200,000 clones on record, around three quarters of them singletons. Of the sample, just over 3% is held by the ten largest clones.

The germline V gene provides CDR1 MDHEN and CDR2 SYDVKM. A distance of 21 bases separates the germline ends of V and J, which lose 4 bases and 2 bases respectively. The CDR3 measures 17 amino acids from cysteine to phenylalanine. The DNA shown is the 51-base CDR3, in frame from base 1. The data were taken from a study of cytomegalovirus exposure and HLA in healthy donors (dated by TCRdb to 2017 to 2019). Study-level background: An earlier analysis of several hundred of the donors reported roughly 300 Gb of sequence data and around 100 million unique TCR beta sequences obtained from roughly 170 million T cells. An early release that covered 500 to 800 HLA-typed donors contained approximately 300 gigabases of sequencing data and some 87 million unique TCR sequences. Of the roughly 400 genotyped donors, about 80% fell in the genetic ancestry cluster associated with self-reported Caucasian donors. The study was designed to test whether signatures of past pathogen exposure could be identified by cataloging public T cell receptors. Using immunosequencing, the study profiled T cell repertoires from roughly 650 subjects and related those repertoires to cytomegalovirus serostatus. Besides the first cohort of about 730 subjects, a separate validation cohort made up of 95 to 150 different subjects was used. High-throughput TCR immunosequencing, statistical association of individual TCRs with disease status, and machine learning were combined to predict cytomegalovirus infection status. A later analysis re-examined previously published TCR beta repertoires from over 500 donors and added high-resolution HLA genotyping to investigate patterns of TCR occurrence. Rather than using new phenotypic data, the later analysis identified candidate immune exposures from TCR beta sequences and from how often those sequences occurred across donors. An earlier analysis of approximately 500 of the donors applied high-throughput TCR beta sequencing to assess whether each TCR beta V gene segment acted as functional or pseudogenic. Alongside the repertoire data, information on donor age, sex, ethnicity and CMV serostatus was compiled. Genome-wide SNP genotypes for about 55% of the roughly 670 donors were used in a later genetic analysis, which treated that subset as a discovery cohort. Every repertoire in the discovery cohort had been generated on one and the same sequencing platform. Class I and class II HLA loci were covered by the typing at four-digit resolution. Typing coverage differed by locus: A, B, C, DRB1 and DQB1 were typed in about 629-630 donors, DQA1 in approximately 520, DPA1 in around 580, and DPB1 in just under 480. Four or five DR-DQ haplotypes were handled as single units for association and clustering, since linkage in the cohort was strong. On average, around 230,000 unique TCR beta nucleotide sequences were sequenced per donor among fewer than 500 genotyped donors of the cohort, with about 19% of those sequences being non-productive.

On the study overall, not on this receptor specifically: Broadly in line with IMGT annotations, most TCR beta V segments showed up in productive rearrangements about 87% or about 30% of the time in an earlier analysis of approximately 640 of the donors. A few of the identified cytomegalovirus-associated TCR beta chains were confirmed in vitro to be specific for cytomegalovirus antigens. The earlier analysis of approximately 540 of the donors excluded about 16 rarely observed V segments, including chromosome 9 orphons, because counts were too low. For the cohort, immune exposure information was limited to CMV serostatus. Some IMGT-functional V segments, including TRBV6-2 and TRBV6-3, could not be told apart with the 87-base-pair reads, so those segments were excluded. V-gene and J-gene trimming of TCR beta chains was associated with a missense DCLRE1C variant in a later genetic analysis, and the association was replicated in an independent cohort. The cohort was sequenced for TCR beta chains only, and without alpha or paired-chain data the features that could be detected were limited. In a later analysis, several top co-occurrence clusters were reported to appear linked to parvovirus B19, influenza, CMV and Epstein-Barr virus. In a later analysis, HLA-associated TCR beta chains were found to be more clonally expanded and to have lower generation probabilities than equally common non-associated chains. The study listed 150 to 200 TCR beta chains as associated with cytomegalovirus. The presence/absence analyses assumed that sequencing depth was roughly uniform across donors, and that assumption may not be true. Linkage disequilibrium might explain the correlated functional status among segregating V segments, but an unknown experimental factor could not be ruled out. In a later analysis, most CMV-associated TCR beta chains were found to appear HLA-restricted, with HLA associations seemingly driven largely by CMV exposure. According to the authors, the approach could potentially be generalized to other disease states and immunological phenotypes. When HLA alleles, especially DR and DQ, strongly co-occurred, TCR associations were difficult to assign to individual alleles. In a later analysis, the rate of TCR association differed among HLA loci, with DRB1 alleles having the most associated TCRs and HLA-C alleles having the fewest. In a later analysis, 15,000 to 20,000 TCR beta sequences were associated with specific HLA alleles at a false discovery rate of 0.05. Compared with the approximately 710-donor mean, donors in an Asian-associated ancestry cluster had fewer N-insertions in productive TCRs, according to a later genetic analysis. A group of highly shared sequence variants was considered likely to be a technical artifact of the sequencing pipeline. The classifier was reported to diagnose cytomegalovirus status with high specificity and sensitivity in both the original and validation cohorts. Across donors, most TCR sequences were observed very rarely, whereas some public TCRs were present in many individuals. HLA typing was unavailable for some donors at each locus, so association tests used only the typed subset. A further reported finding was that TCR beta sequences accurately predicted the HLA-A and HLA-B alleles for most subjects in the first cohort.

The V and J genes are TRBV28 and TRBJ2-7, with the D gene too uncertain to name. Sequencing used PBMCs. The sequence was obtained from a woman between 40 and 55 years old in good health and CMV-seronegative. The DNA reads TGTGCCAGCAGTTCACTAAACGGAGCCACCCTAACCTACGAGCAGTACTTC. The resulting protein is CASSSLNGATLTYEQYF.